This T cell receptor beta chain was sequenced during a study of graft-versus-host responses after intestinal transplantation. Study overall: Recipients across the board were started on anti-thymocyte globulin induction, then kept on tacrolimus and steroids for around 3 years. Study observations and caveats: High graft-versus-host to host-versus-graft clonal ratios were found in allografts of patients who had graft-donor T cell macrochimerism. Present in recipient marrow, GvH clones included some that appeared first in ileum or blood.

Germline CDR1 and CDR2: SNHLY and FYNNEI. CDR3 length: 14 amino acids. The J segment lost 5 bases and the V segment lost 11 bases, leaving 12 bases of the junction unmatched. Each post-transplant bone marrow sample was taken from the posterior iliac crest or from another site. With respect to this clone: Its antigen is not identified.

TCRdb's copy holds only in-frame clones and misses some; the assay was immunoSEQ multiplex PCR. The sample consists of tens of thousands of clones, around 90% of them appearing once. Sample: bone marrow, taken roughly 780 days after intestinal transplantation. The origin of this receptor is a human patient who received an intestinal transplant, so some T cells may come from the graft donor. The V call is TRBV2, the J call TRBJ2-3, with 8 bases fitting TRBD2. This chain's CDR3 is CAGRGLVLEDTQYF. DNA of the CDR3: TGTGCCGGGCGGGGACTAGTACTCGAAGATACGCAGTATTTT.